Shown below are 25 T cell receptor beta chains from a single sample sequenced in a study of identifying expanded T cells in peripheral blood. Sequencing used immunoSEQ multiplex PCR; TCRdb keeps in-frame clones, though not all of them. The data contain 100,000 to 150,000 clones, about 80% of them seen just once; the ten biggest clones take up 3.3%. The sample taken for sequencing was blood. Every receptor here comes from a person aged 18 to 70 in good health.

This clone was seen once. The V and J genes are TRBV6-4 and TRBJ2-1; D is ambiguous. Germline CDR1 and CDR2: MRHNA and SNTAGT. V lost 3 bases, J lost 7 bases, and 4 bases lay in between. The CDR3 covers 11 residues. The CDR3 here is CASSEGNEQFF. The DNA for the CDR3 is TGTGCCAGCAGTGAAGGGAATGAGCAGTTCTTC.

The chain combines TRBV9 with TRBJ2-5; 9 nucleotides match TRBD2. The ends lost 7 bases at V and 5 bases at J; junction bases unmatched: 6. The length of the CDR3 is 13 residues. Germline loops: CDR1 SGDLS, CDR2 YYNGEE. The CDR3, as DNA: TGTGCCAGCGGCGCTAGCGGGGTGGAGACCCAGTACTTC. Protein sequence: CASGASGVETQYF. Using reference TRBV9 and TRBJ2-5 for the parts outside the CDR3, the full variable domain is DSGVTQTPKHLITATGQRVTLRCSPRSGDLSVYWYQQSLDQGLQFLIQYYNGEERAKGNILERFSAQQFPDLHSELNLSSLELGDSALYFCASGASGVETQYFGPGTRLLVL.

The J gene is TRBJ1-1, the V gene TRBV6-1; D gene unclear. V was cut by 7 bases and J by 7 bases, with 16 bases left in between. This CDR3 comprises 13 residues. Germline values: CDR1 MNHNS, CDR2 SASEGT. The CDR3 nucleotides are TGTGCCAGCACACTCACGACTACGAGTGAAGCTTTCTTT. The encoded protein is CASTLTTTSEAFF.

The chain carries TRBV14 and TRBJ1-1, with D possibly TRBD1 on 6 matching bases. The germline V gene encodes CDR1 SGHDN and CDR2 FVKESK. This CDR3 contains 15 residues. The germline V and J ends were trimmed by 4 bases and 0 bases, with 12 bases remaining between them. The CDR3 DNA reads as TGTGCCAGCAGCCCTACACAGGGTCTGAACACTGAAGCTTTCTTT. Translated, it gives CASSPTQGLNTEAFF.

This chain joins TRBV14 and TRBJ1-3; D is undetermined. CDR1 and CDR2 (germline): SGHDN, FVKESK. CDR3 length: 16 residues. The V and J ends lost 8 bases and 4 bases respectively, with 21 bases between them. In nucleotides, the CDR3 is TGTGCCAGCTCGGAATGGCGGCGGCTGGGGGGAAACACCATATATTTT. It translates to CASSEWRRLGGNTIYF.

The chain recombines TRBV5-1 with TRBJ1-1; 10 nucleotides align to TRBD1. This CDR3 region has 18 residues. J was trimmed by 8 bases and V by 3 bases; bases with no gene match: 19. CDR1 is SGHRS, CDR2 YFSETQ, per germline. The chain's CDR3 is CASSSIPGQGRGGAEAFF. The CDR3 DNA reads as TGCGCCAGCAGCTCGATACCGGGACAGGGGCGAGGGGGTGCGGAAGCTTTCTTT.

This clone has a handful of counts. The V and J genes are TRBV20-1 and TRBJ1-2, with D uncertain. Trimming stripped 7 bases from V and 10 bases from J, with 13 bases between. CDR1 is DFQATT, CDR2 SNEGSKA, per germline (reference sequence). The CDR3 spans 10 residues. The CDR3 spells CSVPGSDYTF. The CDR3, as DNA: TGCAGTGTGCCGGGATCAGACTACACCTTC.

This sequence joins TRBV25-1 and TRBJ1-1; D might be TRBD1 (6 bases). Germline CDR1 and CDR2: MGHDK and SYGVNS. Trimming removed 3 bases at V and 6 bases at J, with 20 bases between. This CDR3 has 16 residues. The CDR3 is CASSDSYRVPGAEAFF. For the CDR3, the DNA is TGTGCCAGCAGTGACTCGTACAGGGTTCCGGGGGCTGAAGCTTTCTTT.

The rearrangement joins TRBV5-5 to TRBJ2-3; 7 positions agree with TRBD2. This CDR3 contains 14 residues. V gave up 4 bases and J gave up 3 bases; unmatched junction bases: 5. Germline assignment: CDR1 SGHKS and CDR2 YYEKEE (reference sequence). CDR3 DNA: TGTGCCAGCAGCCCGTGGGAGGGGACAGATACGCAGTATTTT. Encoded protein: CASSPWEGTDTQYF.

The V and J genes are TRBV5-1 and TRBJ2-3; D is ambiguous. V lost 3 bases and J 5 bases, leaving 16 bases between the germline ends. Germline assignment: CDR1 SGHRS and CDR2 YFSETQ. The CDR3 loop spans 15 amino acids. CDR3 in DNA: TGCGCCAGCAGCTGGCATGCAAAAATGGGAGATACGCAGTATTTT. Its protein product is CASSWHAKMGDTQYF.

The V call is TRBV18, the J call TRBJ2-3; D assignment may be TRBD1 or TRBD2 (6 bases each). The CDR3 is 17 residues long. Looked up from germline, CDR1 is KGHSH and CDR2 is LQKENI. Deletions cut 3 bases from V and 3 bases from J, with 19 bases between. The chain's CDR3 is CASSPGGGPGLTDTQYF. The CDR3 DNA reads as TGTGCCAGCTCACCCGGTGGGGGGCCTGGATTAACAGATACGCAGTATTTT.

CDR3 amino acids: CASSPDRALEAFF. CDR3 bases: TGTGCCAGCAGCCCAGACAGGGCCTTAGAAGCTTTCTTT. The chain links TRBV6-5 to TRBJ1-1; 7 bases are shared with TRBD1. V lost 6 bases, J lost 8 bases, and 9 bases stayed unmatched. The CDR3 runs to 13 residues. CDR1 and CDR2 from the germline V gene are MNHEY and SVGAGI.

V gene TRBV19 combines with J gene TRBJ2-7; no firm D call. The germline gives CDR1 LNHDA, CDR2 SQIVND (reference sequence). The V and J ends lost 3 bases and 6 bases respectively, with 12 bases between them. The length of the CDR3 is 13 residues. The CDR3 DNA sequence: TGTGCCAGTAGTATTAACGGGTGGGCCGAGCAGTACTTC. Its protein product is CASSINGWAEQYF. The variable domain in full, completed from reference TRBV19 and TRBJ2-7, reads DGGITQSPKYLFRKEGQNVTLSCEQNLNHDAMYWYRQDPGQGLRLIYYSQIVNDFQKGDIAEGYSVSREKKESFPLTVTSAQKNPTAFYLCASSINGWAEQYFGPGTRLTVT.

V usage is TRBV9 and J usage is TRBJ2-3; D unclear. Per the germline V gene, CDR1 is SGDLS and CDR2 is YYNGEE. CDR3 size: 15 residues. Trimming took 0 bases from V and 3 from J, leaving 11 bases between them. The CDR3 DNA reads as TGTGCCAGCAGCGTAGCTCACAGCCCAACAGATACGCAGTATTTT. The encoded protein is CASSVAHSPTDTQYF.

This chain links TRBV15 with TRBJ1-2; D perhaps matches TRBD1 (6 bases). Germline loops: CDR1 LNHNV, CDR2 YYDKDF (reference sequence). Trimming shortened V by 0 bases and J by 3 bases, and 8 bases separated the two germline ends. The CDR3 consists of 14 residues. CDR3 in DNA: TGTGCCACCAGCAGAGATCGGACAGACTATGGCTACACCTTC. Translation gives CATSRDRTDYGYTF. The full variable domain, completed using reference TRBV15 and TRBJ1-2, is DAMVIQNPRYQVTQFGKPVTLSCSQTLNHNVMYWYQQKSSQAPKLLFHYYDKDFNNEADTPDNFQSRRPNTSFCFLDIRSPGLGDTAMYLCATSRDRTDYGYTFGSGTRLTVV.

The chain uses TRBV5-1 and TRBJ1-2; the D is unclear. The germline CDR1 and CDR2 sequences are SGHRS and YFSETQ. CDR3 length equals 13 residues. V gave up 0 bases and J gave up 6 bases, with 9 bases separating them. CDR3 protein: CASSLASGDGYTF. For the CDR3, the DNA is TGCGCCAGCAGCTTGGCCAGCGGGGATGGCTACACCTTC. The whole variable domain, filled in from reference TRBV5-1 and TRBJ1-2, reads KAGVTQTPRYLIKTRGQQVTLSCSPISGHRSVSWYQQTPGQGLQFLFEYFSETQRNKGNFPGRFSGRQFSNSRSEMNVSTLELGDSALYLCASSLASGDGYTFGSGTRLTVV.

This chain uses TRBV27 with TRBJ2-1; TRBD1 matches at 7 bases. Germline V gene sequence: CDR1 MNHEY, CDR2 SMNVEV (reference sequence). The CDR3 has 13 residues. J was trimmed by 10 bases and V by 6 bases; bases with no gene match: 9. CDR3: CASRDYRGGEQFF. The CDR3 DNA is TGTGCCAGCAGAGACTACAGGGGTGGGGAGCAGTTCTTC.

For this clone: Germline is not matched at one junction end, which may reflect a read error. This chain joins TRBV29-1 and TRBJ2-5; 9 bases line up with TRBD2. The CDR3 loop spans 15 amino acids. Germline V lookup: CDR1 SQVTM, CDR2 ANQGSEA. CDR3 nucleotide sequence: TGCAGCGTGGAAGAAGGACTAGCGTACGGGGGGACCCAGTACTTC. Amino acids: CSVEEGLAYGGTQYF.

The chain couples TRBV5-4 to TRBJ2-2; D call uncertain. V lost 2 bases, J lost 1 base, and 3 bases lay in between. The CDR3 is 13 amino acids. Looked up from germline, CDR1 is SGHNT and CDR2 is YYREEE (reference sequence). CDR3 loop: CASSFKNTGELFF. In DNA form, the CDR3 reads TGTGCCAGCAGCTTTAAGAACACCGGGGAGCTGTTTTTT.

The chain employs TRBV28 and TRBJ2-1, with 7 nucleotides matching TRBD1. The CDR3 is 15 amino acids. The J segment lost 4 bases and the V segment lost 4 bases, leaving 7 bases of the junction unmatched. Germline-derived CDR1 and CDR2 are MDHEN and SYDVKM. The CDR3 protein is CASSSQGQPYNEQFF. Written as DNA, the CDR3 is TGTGCCAGCAGTTCCCAGGGACAGCCTTACAATGAGCAGTTCTTC.

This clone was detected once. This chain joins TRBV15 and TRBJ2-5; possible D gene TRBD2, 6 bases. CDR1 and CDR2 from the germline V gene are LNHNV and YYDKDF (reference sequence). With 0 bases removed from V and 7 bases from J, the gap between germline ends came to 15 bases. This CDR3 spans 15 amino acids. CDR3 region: CATSRDKAAGGTQYF. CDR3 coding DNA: TGTGCCACCAGCAGAGATAAGGCAGCCGGGGGGACCCAGTACTTC.

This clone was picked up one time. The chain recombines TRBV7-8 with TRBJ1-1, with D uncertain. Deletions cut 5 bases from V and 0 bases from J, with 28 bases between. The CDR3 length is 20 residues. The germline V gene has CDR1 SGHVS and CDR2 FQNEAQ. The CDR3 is CASSPLRIPGLSRVNTEAFF. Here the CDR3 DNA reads TGTGCCAGCAGCCCCCTCAGGATACCGGGCCTTAGTCGTGTGAACACTGAAGCTTTCTTT.

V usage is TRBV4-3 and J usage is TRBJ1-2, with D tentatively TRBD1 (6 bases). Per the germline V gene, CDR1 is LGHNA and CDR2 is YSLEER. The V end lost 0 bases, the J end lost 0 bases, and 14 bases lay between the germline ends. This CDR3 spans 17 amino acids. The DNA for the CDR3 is TGCGCCAGCAGCCAAGAGAGGGGGGGGGCCTCTAACTATGGCTACACCTTC. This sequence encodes CASSQERGGASNYGYTF.

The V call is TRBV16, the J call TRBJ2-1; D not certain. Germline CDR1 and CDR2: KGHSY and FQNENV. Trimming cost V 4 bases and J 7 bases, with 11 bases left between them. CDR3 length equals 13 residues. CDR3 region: CASSPGPGNEQFF. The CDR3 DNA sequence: TGTGCCAGCAGCCCAGGTCCGGGTAATGAGCAGTTCTTC.

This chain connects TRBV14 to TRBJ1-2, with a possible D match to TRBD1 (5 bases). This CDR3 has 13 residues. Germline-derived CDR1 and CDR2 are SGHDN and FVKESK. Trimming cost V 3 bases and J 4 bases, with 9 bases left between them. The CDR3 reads CASSQGQGYGYTF. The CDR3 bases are TGTGCCAGCAGCCAGGGGCAGGGCTATGGCTACACCTTC.